Below, one T cell receptor (beta chain) is given with its context. Which antigen it targets is not known. It has no much larger one-base neighbor in the sample; base qualities were not kept. The data originate from a study of OX40 agonist ivuxolimab in advanced cancers. Looking at the study overall: Ivuxolimab was an agonistic, fully human IgG2 monoclonal antibody directed against OX40 (CD134), a costimulatory receptor. Prior anti-PD-1, anti-PD-L1 or anti-CTLA-4 therapy was permitted, and checkpoint inhibitors had been received by about 44% of dose-escalation patients. Intravenous ivuxolimab was administered to patients every 2 weeks at six dose levels: 0.01, 0.1, 0.3, 1.5, 3 and 10 mg/kg. Three dose-escalation patients achieved partial responses, one with hepatocellular carcinoma and two with cutaneous melanoma. The point of sequencing TCRbeta in the periphery was to test whether ivuxolimab changed TCR sequence diversity and drove clonal T-cell expansion. A male proportion of 82.7% and a mean age of approximately 60 years, ranging from roughly 20 to 80, were recorded for the dose-escalation cohort. The monotherapy dose-escalation portion (N ≈ 52 patients) of the phase I ivuxolimab trial is reported in the paper. Of the approximately 50 patients in dose escalation, some 20 had hepatocellular carcinoma, some 15 had melanoma, 9 had renal cell carcinoma and 9 had head and neck cancer. Results and caveats for the whole study, not just this receptor: Partial responders in the 0.1-3.0 mg/kg groups had among the lowest normalized peripheral clonal expansion, especially among CD8+ T cells. Antigen specificity was not determined for the clonally expanded peripheral T cells. Low levels of normalized T-cell clonal expansion were also seen in some patients who did not respond. At doses from 0.1 to 3.0 mg/kg, clonal expansion was seen in both CD4+ and CD8+ blood T cells between baseline and week 6. On average, CD8+ T cells showed more expanded clones than CD4+ T cells after ivuxolimab.

For sequencing of the TCRbeta CDR3 region, genomic DNA was extracted from the sorted cells. TCRbeta CDR3 regions were sequenced using the immunoSEQ Assay. This is the immuneACCESS table as TCRdb keeps it, with only in-frame sequences that have V and J called. A part of the clones is gone; compared with another copy, unresolved V genes explain less than half, and the rest is unexplained. The sample data list about 53,000 clones, and 70% to 80% of these were observed just once. The leading ten clones occupy over 1% of the sample. V is cut back by 0 bases and J by 2 bases, with 1 base in the junction unmatched. The CDR3 measures 15 amino acids from cysteine to phenylalanine. CDR3 DNA is the only sequence kept; it has 45 bases, read in frame from the first base. The germline V gene gives CDR1 as KGHSH and CDR2 as LQKENI. Patients with autoimmune disease history or receiving systemic immunosuppression were excluded from the trial. Peripheral blood for TCR sequencing was collected from all dose cohorts at baseline, on cycle 4 day 1, and on cycle 7 day 1. The samples were drawn from a first-in-human, open-label, multicenter phase I dose-escalation trial of ivuxolimab. Adults with locally advanced or metastatic melanoma, renal cell carcinoma, hepatocellular carcinoma or head and neck squamous cell carcinoma were enrolled in the trial. Before TCR sequencing, CD4+ T cells and CD8+ T cells were sorted from peripheral blood as separate populations.

This sample comprised CD4+ or CD8+ T cells sorted from blood, obtained in a trial of the OX40 agonist ivuxolimab. The rearranged chain carries TRBV18 and TRBJ2-5; TRBD2 agrees with 9 junctional bases. This sequence originates from an adult with an advanced solid tumor such as melanoma, head and neck, liver or kidney cancer. In nucleotide form, the sequence is TGTGCCAGCTCACCACCCAGCGGGAGGCAAGAGACCCAGTACTTC. Translated, this gives CASSPPSGRQETQYF.